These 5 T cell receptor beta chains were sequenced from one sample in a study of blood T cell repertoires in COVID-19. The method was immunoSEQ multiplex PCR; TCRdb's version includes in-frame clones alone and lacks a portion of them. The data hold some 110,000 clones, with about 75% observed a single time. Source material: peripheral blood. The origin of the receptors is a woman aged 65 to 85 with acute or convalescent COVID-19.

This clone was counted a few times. CDR3 coding DNA: TGCGCCAGCACCCGCTCGCTTGCGAGCTCCTACAATGAGCAGTTCTTC. It encodes CASTRSLASSYNEQFF. The chain uses TRBV5-1 and TRBJ2-1, with D hard to call. The CDR3 covers 16 residues. Looked up from germline, CDR1 is SGHRS and CDR2 is YFSETQ. The V gene lost 6 bases and the J gene lost 0 bases, with 16 bases spanning the gap.

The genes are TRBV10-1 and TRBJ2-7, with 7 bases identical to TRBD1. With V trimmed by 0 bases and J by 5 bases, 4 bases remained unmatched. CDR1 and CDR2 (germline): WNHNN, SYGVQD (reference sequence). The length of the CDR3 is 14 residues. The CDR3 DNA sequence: TGCGCCAGCAGTGAGTCGGGGACAGCCCACGAGCAGTACTTC. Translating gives CASSESGTAHEQYF.

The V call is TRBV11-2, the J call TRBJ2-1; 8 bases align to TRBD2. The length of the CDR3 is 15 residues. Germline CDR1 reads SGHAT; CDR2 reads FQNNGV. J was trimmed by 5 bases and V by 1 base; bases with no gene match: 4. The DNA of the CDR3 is TGTGCCAGCAGCTTAGGCGGGGGGCGTAACAATGAGCAGTTCTTC. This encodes CASSLGGGRNNEQFF.

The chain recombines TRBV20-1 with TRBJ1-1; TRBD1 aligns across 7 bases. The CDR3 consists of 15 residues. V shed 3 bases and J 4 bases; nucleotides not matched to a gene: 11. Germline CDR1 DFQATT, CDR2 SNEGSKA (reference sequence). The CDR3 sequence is CSASETQGKGTEAFF. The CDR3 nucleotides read TGCAGTGCTAGTGAAACACAGGGGAAGGGCACTGAAGCTTTCTTT.

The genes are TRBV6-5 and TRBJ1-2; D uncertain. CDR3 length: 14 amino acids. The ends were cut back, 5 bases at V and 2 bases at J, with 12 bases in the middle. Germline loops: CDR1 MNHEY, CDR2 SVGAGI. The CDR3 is CASSPGVKNYGYTF. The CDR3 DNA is TGTGCCAGCAGTCCCGGGGTGAAAAACTATGGCTACACCTTC.